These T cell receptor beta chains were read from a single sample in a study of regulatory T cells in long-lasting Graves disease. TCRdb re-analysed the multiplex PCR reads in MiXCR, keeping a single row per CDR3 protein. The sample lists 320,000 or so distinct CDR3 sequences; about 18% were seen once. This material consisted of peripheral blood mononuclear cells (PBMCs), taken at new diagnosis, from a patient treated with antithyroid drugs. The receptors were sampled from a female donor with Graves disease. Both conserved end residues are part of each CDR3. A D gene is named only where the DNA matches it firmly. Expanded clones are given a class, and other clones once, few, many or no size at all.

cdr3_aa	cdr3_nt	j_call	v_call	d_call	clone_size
CASSPNVGGETQYF	TGTGCCAGCAGCCCTAACGTGGGGGGAGAGACCCAGTACTTC	TRBJ2-5	TRBV7-9	NA	many
CASSLQASSGNTIYF	TGTGCCAGCAGCTTGCAGGCCAGCTCTGGAAACACCATATATTTT	TRBJ1-3	TRBV7-2	NA	few
CSVPRTGLNEQFF	TGCAGCGTTCCTAGGACAGGGTTGAATGAGCAGTTCTTC	TRBJ2-1	TRBV29-1	TRBD1	many
CASSALAGVTDTQYF	TGTGCCAGCAGCGCACTAGCGGGAGTGACAGATACGCAGTATTTT	TRBJ2-3	TRBV2	TRBD2	many
CASSFETLGRKKFF	TGTGCCAGCAGCTTTGAGACTCTGGGTCGTAAGAAGTTCTTC	TRBJ2-1	TRBV7-9	NA	NA
CASSLLGLAGGPSREQYF	TGCGCCAGCAGCTTGTTGGGACTAGCGGGAGGGCCGTCGCGGGAGCAGTACTTC	TRBJ2-7	TRBV5-1	TRBD2	NA
CASSPRRGEQYF	TGTGCCAGCAGTCCCAGACGTGGGGAGCAGTACTTC	TRBJ2-7	TRBV28	NA	many
CASSLIQGYNEQFF	TGTGCCAGCAGTTTAATACAGGGCTACAATGAGCAGTTCTTC	TRBJ2-1	TRBV28	NA	few
CASSTSVQQYEQYF	TGTGCCAGTAGTACAAGCGTCCAACAGTACGAGCAGTACTTC	TRBJ2-7	TRBV19	NA	many
CASSLGASGGPYGQYF	TGTGCCAGCAGCTTAGGTGCTAGCGGAGGGCCCTACGGGCAGTACTTC	TRBJ2-7	TRBV13	TRBD2	few
CASSDDTDTQYF	TGTGCCAGCAGCGACGACACAGATACGCAGTATTTT	TRBJ2-3	TRBV7-9	NA	many
CASSEAFGGWADTQYF	TGTGCCAGCAGTGAAGCTTTTGGAGGTTGGGCAGATACGCAGTATTTT	TRBJ2-3	TRBV6-1	NA	many
CATSEEGRARAFF	TGTGCCACCAGTGAGGAAGGCCGCGCTCGCGCTTTCTTT	TRBJ1-1	TRBV24-1	NA	few